The sequence of this TCR beta chain was determined in a study of cytomegalovirus exposure and HLA in healthy donors (dated by TCRdb to about 2017). Study-level background: An earlier analysis of roughly 610 of the donors reported 276 Gb of sequence data and approximately 120 million unique TCR beta sequences obtained from approximately 180 million T cells. The study combined high-throughput TCR immunosequencing, statistical association of individual TCRs with disease status, and machine learning to predict cytomegalovirus infection status. Five DR-DQ haplotypes were treated as single units for association and clustering because of strong linkage in the cohort. The later analysis used no new phenotypic data to find candidate immune exposures, relying instead on TCR beta sequences and their occurrence across donors. The study aimed to test whether signatures of past pathogen exposure could be identified by cataloging public T cell receptors. Among the roughly 380 genotyped donors, 75% to 90% belonged to the genetic ancestry cluster associated with self-reported Caucasian donors. Alongside the repertoire data, information on donor age, sex, ethnicity and CMV serostatus was compiled. An earlier analysis of some 600 of the donors applied high-throughput TCR beta sequencing to assess whether each TCR beta V gene segment acted as functional or pseudogenic. The number of typed donors differed by locus: about 629-630 for A, B, C, DRB1 and DQB1; approximately 520 for DQA1; around 580 for DPA1; and 450 to 480 for DPB1. Both class I and class II loci were covered by HLA typing, at four-digit resolution. The T cell repertoires of under 700 subjects were profiled by immunosequencing and related to cytomegalovirus serostatus. Among 350 to 400 genotyped donors of the cohort, an average of around 240,000 unique TCR beta nucleotide sequences were sequenced per donor, around a sixth of them non-productive. A later genetic analysis took genome-wide SNP genotypes for 398 of the 666 donors and used that subset as a discovery cohort. A later analysis re-analyzed previously published TCR beta repertoires from roughly 600 donors and added high-resolution HLA genotyping to study TCR occurrence patterns. An early release covering over 500 HLA-typed donors comprised about 320 gigabases of sequencing data and some 79 million unique TCR sequences. Every discovery cohort repertoire had been produced on one sequencing platform. In addition to the first cohort of 666 subjects, a separate validation cohort of under 150 different subjects was used.

Its CDR3 holds 16 amino acids, cysteine through phenylalanine. The CDR3 DNA has 48 bases and is translated from base 1. The junction shows trimming of 3 bases on V and 5 bases on J, and the gene matches do not reach 7 bases of it. The germline V gene specifies SGHRS as CDR1 and YFSETQ as CDR2. Concerning this clone: Its antigen target is currently unknown. Qualities for individual bases were not recorded, and no much larger clone is one base off.

Points the paper makes about the study in general: The authors suggested that the approach could potentially be extended to other disease states and immunological phenotypes. In a later analysis, some 18,000 TCR beta sequences were associated with specific HLA alleles at a false discovery rate of 0.05. A few of the identified cytomegalovirus-associated TCR beta chains were confirmed in vitro to be specific for cytomegalovirus antigens. Compared with the 666-donor mean, donors in an Asian-associated ancestry cluster had fewer N-insertions in productive TCRs, according to a later genetic analysis. A later genetic analysis associated a missense DCLRE1C variant with V-gene and J-gene trimming of TCR beta chains, and an independent cohort replicated the association. Some IMGT-functional V segments, including TRBV6-2 and TRBV6-3, could not be distinguished by the 87-base-pair reads and were therefore excluded. Most TCR sequences were seen in very few donors, while some public TCRs were found in many individuals. Because counts were too low, about 18 rarely observed V segments, including chromosome 9 orphons, were excluded from the earlier analysis of several hundred of the donors. Broadly in line with IMGT annotations, most TCR beta V segments showed up in productive rearrangements about 87% or about 30% of the time in an earlier analysis of about 500 of the donors. Compared with equally common non-associated chains, HLA-associated TCR beta chains in a later analysis were more clonally expanded and had lower generation probabilities. When HLA alleles, especially DR and DQ, strongly co-occurred, TCR associations were difficult to assign to individual alleles. The sequencing pipeline was judged likely to have produced a cluster of highly shared sequence variants as a technical artifact. Cytomegalovirus status was reported to be diagnosed by the classifier with high specificity and sensitivity in both the original and validation cohorts. Correlated functional status among segregating V segments might be attributable to linkage disequilibrium, but an unknown experimental factor could not be ruled out. HLA typing was unavailable for some donors at each locus, so association tests used only the typed subset. CMV serostatus was the only immune exposure information available for the cohort. A later analysis found that most CMV-associated TCR beta chains appeared HLA-restricted, with HLA associations seemingly driven largely by CMV exposure. The study listed approximately 150 TCR beta chains as associated with cytomegalovirus. This cohort had only TCR beta chains sequenced, and the lack of alpha or paired-chain data limited which features could be detected. A further reported finding was that TCR beta sequences accurately predicted the HLA-A and HLA-B alleles for most subjects in the first cohort. In a later analysis, the rate of TCR association differed among HLA loci, with DRB1 alleles having the most associated TCRs and HLA-C alleles having the fewest. Roughly uniform sequencing depth across donors was assumed in presence/absence analyses, although this assumption may not hold. In a later analysis, several top co-occurrence clusters were reported to appear linked to parvovirus B19, influenza, CMV and Epstein-Barr virus.

In total, approximately 690 healthy bone marrow donors made up the cohort. At the time of sampling, all cohort members were nominally healthy, though unrecorded immune exposures were likely present. The donor tested CMV seropositive and was one of the 289 seropositive cohort members. Each donor provided a peripheral blood sample, and peripheral blood mononuclear cells were used for TCR beta sequencing. Genomic DNA was extracted from the blood cell samples with the Qiagen DNeasy Blood Extraction Kit. The protocol used for the library was the immunoSEQ multiplex PCR assay. The multiplex PCR relied on a mix of 60 forward primers for TCR Vbeta segments and 13 reverse primers for TCR Jbeta segments. A multiplex PCR assay on genomic DNA amplified the CDR3 region of rearranged TCR beta genes. The amplified TCR beta libraries were sequenced on the Illumina HiSeq System as 87-base-pair reads. The original methods were these. In a later analysis, 77 million or so unique TCR beta chains were counted across the approximately 670 repertoires, and approximately 9.9 million of these chains were shared by at least two donors. Raw reads were error-corrected and collapsed into unique sequences with a nearest-neighbor algorithm that merged closely related sequences to remove PCR and sequencing errors. To assign V, D and J gene segments, CDR3 sequences were aligned to IMGT reference sequences. For a sequence to be retained, a match of at least six nucleotides to both a V gene segment and a J gene segment was required. Rearrangements were called productive when the CDR3 lacked stop codons and stayed in frame with V and J; all others were non-productive. Following IMGT convention, CDR3 was defined as the stretch from the second conserved V-encoded cysteine up to the conserved J-encoded phenylalanine. Sequences without an unambiguous match to a single V gene segment were excluded from the earlier analysis of about 640 of the donors. An earlier analysis of several hundred of the donors called V segments functional above 56.7% productive rearrangements and segregating when the between-donor standard deviation exceeded 5%. A statistical classification framework was built for diagnosing cytomegalovirus status from the catalog of TCR beta chain sequences. In a later analysis, TCR nucleotide sequences were compared against IMGT/GENE-DB human TR gene sequences so that V and J genes could be assigned. Using the TCRdist pipeline, a later analysis assigned CDR3 sequences along with most-parsimonious VDJ recombination scenarios. In a later analysis, every TCR beta chain was defined by the combination of its CDR3 amino acid sequence and its V-gene family, and reads without a unique V-gene family were dropped. To address suspected cross-contamination and a sequencing artifact, a later analysis removed around 590 highly shared, low-generation-probability nucleotide sequences. In a later analysis, a clonal expansion index for each public chain was calculated from normalized within-repertoire ranks of inferred template counts. Generation probabilities in a later analysis came from a VDJ recombination model fitted to out-of-frame rearrangements, and those results were checked against IGoR. A later analysis scored TCR-TCR, TCR-HLA and TCR-CMV co-occurrence with hypergeometric tests, applying a repertoire-size bias correction to TCR pairs. To estimate false discovery rates, a later analysis permuted the HLA or CMV assignments 20 times. In a later analysis, co-occurring TCRs were grouped with DBSCAN, and TCRdist sequence similarity was added when clustering was performed within HLA-allele-positive subsets. For co-occurrence clustering, repertoires with fewer than 30,000 or more than 120,000 public chains were excluded, along with about five repertoires with anomalous nucleotide sharing. Imported from immuneACCESS, the table was reduced by TCRdb to in-frame sequences with V and J called. These copies leave out some clones; in studies compared against another copy, an unresolved V gene accounts for under half, and the cause of the remainder is not known. V and J calls and clone size are as listed in that table; D and trimming were resolved from the DNA. The sample table contains over 130,000 clones; only one count was recorded for more than 65% of them. The top ten clones comprise roughly 6.3% of the sample.

Sequenced sample: PBMCs. In this chain, TRBV5-1 is recombined with TRBJ2-1; the central 11 bases match TRBD2. The sequence was obtained from a man aged 45 to 65 in good health and CMV-seropositive. The CDR3: CASSSRLAGTNNEQFF. The nucleotide sequence is TGCGCCAGCAGCTCCCGACTAGCGGGGACTAACAATGAGCAGTTCTTC.